The text below deals with one T cell receptor (beta chain). The data were taken from a study of shared clonotypes between healthy human individuals. The protocol was immunoSEQ multiplex PCR, while the TCRdb copy is restricted to in-frame clones and leaves out a portion. The table records about 460,000 clones, 70% to 80% of them present only once. This CDR3 is built from 15 residues. V was cut by 0 bases and J by 3 bases, with 9 bases left in between. Germline V gene sequence: CDR1 SGHRS, CDR2 YFSETQ. The chain uses TRBV5-1 and TRBJ2-2; D unresolved. Sequenced: PBMCs. This receptor was taken from a woman between 40 and 55 years old in good health. Some clones in this sample may be carry-over from other donors' samples. The CDR3 protein is CASSLETSDTGELFF. The CDR3 DNA is TGCGCCAGCAGCTTGGAGACCAGCGACACCGGGGAGCTGTTTTTT.